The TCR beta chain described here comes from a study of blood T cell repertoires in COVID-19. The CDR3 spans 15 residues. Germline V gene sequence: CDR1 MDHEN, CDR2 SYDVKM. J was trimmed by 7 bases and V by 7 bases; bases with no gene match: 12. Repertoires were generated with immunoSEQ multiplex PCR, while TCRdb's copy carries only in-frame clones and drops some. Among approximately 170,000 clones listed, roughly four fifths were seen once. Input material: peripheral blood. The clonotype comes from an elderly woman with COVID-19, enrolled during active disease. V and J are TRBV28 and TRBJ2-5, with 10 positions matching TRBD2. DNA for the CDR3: TGTGCCAGCAACCTTAGCGGGAGCGGGAGGGGGACCCAGTACTTC. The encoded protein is CASNLSGSGRGTQYF.